Sequencing of this T cell receptor (beta chain) was carried out in a study of cytomegalovirus exposure and HLA in healthy donors (dated by TCRdb to the late 2010s). Background for the entire study: In an earlier analysis of fewer than 750 of the donors, 276 Gb of sequence data and roughly 100 million unique TCR beta sequences from 150 million to 200 million T cells were reported. Approximately 310 gigabases of sequencing data and tens of millions of unique TCR sequences were included in an early release covering roughly 600 HLA-typed donors. Of the roughly 400 genotyped donors, about 80% fell in the genetic ancestry cluster associated with self-reported Caucasian donors. The study aimed to test whether signatures of past pathogen exposure could be identified by cataloging public T cell receptors. The study used immunosequencing to profile the T cell repertoires of about 670 subjects and linked those repertoires to cytomegalovirus serostatus. In addition to the first cohort of approximately 650 subjects, a separate validation cohort of approximately 110 different subjects was used. To predict cytomegalovirus infection status, the study brought together high-throughput TCR immunosequencing, statistical association of individual TCRs with disease status, and machine learning. To study patterns of TCR occurrence, a later analysis re-analyzed previously published TCR beta repertoires from 500 to 850 donors and added high-resolution HLA genotyping. Rather than drawing on any new phenotypic data, the later analysis identified candidate immune exposures from TCR beta sequences and the way those sequences occurred across donors. In an earlier analysis of 587 of the donors, high-throughput TCR beta sequencing was used to judge whether each TCR beta V gene segment behaved as functional or pseudogenic. Donor age, sex, ethnicity and CMV serostatus were collected together with the repertoire data. In a later genetic analysis, genome-wide SNP genotypes for about 55% of the 666 donors were used, and that subset was treated as a discovery cohort. All discovery cohort repertoires had been generated on a single sequencing platform. HLA typing covered class I and class II loci at four-digit resolution. Typing coverage differed by locus: A, B, C, DRB1 and DQB1 were typed in roughly 620-640 donors, DQA1 in 500 to 550, DPA1 in 600 to 610, and DPB1 in around 440. Roughly 5 DR-DQ haplotypes were handled as single units for association and clustering, since linkage in the cohort was strong. Among some 400 genotyped donors of the cohort, an average of around 250,000 unique TCR beta nucleotide sequences was sequenced per donor, of which 15% to 20% were non-productive. Overall study results and their limits: Assigning TCR associations to individual alleles was difficult when HLA alleles, especially DR and DQ, strongly co-occurred. Some IMGT-functional V segments, including TRBV6-2 and TRBV6-3, could not be told apart with the 87-base-pair reads, so those segments were excluded. In a later analysis, TCR association rates were found to vary across HLA loci, with the most associated TCRs seen for DRB1 alleles and the fewest for HLA-C alleles. A cluster of highly shared sequence variants was judged likely to represent a technical artifact of the sequencing pipeline. At a false discovery rate of 0.05, a later analysis linked 16,000 or so TCR beta sequences to specific HLA alleles. Linkage disequilibrium might explain the correlated functional status among segregating V segments, but an unknown experimental factor could not be ruled out. Most CMV-associated TCR beta chains appeared to be HLA-restricted in a later analysis, and the HLA associations seemed to be driven largely by CMV exposure. A total of fewer than 200 TCR beta chains were listed by the study as associated with cytomegalovirus. In a later analysis, HLA-associated TCR beta chains showed more clonal expansion and lower generation probabilities than non-associated chains that were equally common. Cytomegalovirus status was reported to be diagnosed by the classifier with high specificity and sensitivity in both the original and validation cohorts. An earlier analysis of approximately 500 of the donors showed that most TCR beta V segments appeared in productive rearrangements either about 87% or about 30% of the time, which broadly matched IMGT annotations. Three of the identified cytomegalovirus-associated TCR beta chains were confirmed in vitro to be specific for cytomegalovirus antigens. Approximately 16 rarely observed V segments, including chromosome 9 orphons, were excluded from the earlier analysis of almost 600 of the donors because counts were too low. This cohort had only TCR beta chains sequenced, and the lack of alpha or paired-chain data limited which features could be detected. A later genetic analysis associated a missense DCLRE1C variant with V-gene and J-gene trimming of TCR beta chains, and an independent cohort replicated the association. HLA typing was unavailable for some donors at each locus, so association tests used only the typed subset. Roughly uniform sequencing depth across donors was assumed in presence/absence analyses, although this assumption may not hold. It was suggested by the authors that the approach could potentially be generalized to other disease states and immunological phenotypes. According to a later analysis, parvovirus B19, influenza, CMV and Epstein-Barr virus appeared linked to several top co-occurrence clusters. A further reported finding was that TCR beta sequences accurately predicted the HLA-A and HLA-B alleles for most subjects in the first cohort. Most TCR sequences were observed very rarely across donors, whereas some public TCRs were present in many individuals. CMV serostatus was the only immune exposure information available for the cohort. In a later genetic analysis, fewer N-insertions in productive TCRs were reported among donors in an Asian-associated ancestry cluster than the approximately 710-donor mean.

This clone appeared a single time. There is no known antigen for this receptor. Per-nucleotide qualities are absent, and no much larger clonotype sits a single base away. In total, just over 650 healthy bone marrow donors made up the cohort. At the time of sampling, every cohort member was nominally healthy, though immune exposures that went unrecorded were likely present. The donor tested CMV seronegative and was one of the 352 seronegative cohort members. A peripheral blood sample was collected from each donor, and TCR beta sequencing was performed on peripheral blood mononuclear cells. The Qiagen DNeasy Blood Extraction Kit was used to extract genomic DNA from the blood cell samples. Measured from the cysteine to the phenylalanine, the CDR3 is 17 residues long. This entry keeps only the CDR3 DNA: 51 bases, framed from base 1. CDR1 and CDR2, per the germline V gene, are SGHDT and YYEEEE. A distance of 16 bases separates the germline ends of V and J, which lose 0 bases and 3 bases respectively.

The method behind the library was the immunoSEQ multiplex PCR assay. A mixture of 60 forward primers for TCR Vbeta segments and 13 reverse primers for TCR Jbeta segments was used in the multiplex PCR. The CDR3 region of rearranged TCR beta genes was amplified from genomic DNA with a multiplex PCR assay. On the Illumina HiSeq System, the amplified TCR beta libraries were sequenced as 87-base-pair reads. The paper's data handling went like this. A later analysis tallied 75 million to 85 million unique TCR beta chains across the approximately 670 repertoires, and some 10 million of those chains were shared by two or more donors. Raw reads were error-corrected and collapsed into unique sequences by a nearest-neighbor algorithm in which closely related sequences were merged to remove PCR and sequencing errors. To assign V, D and J gene segments, CDR3 sequences were aligned to IMGT reference sequences. For a sequence to be retained, at least a six-nucleotide match to both a V gene segment and a J gene segment was required. A rearrangement counted as productive if the CDR3 had no stop codons and remained in frame with V and J, and every other rearrangement counted as non-productive. CDR3 was defined according to IMGT convention as the region running from the second conserved V-encoded cysteine to the conserved J-encoded phenylalanine. In an earlier analysis of 550 to 650 of the donors, sequences lacking an unambiguous match to a single V gene segment were excluded. In an earlier analysis of several hundred of the donors, V segments were called functional above 56.7% productive rearrangements and were called segregating when the between-donor standard deviation exceeded 5%. A statistical classification framework was developed to diagnose cytomegalovirus status using the catalog of TCR beta chain sequences. V and J gene assignment, in a later analysis, came from comparing TCR nucleotide sequences with IMGT/GENE-DB human TR gene sequences. The TCRdist pipeline was used in a later analysis to assign CDR3 sequences and most-parsimonious VDJ recombination scenarios. In a later analysis, each TCR beta chain was defined by its CDR3 amino acid sequence together with its V-gene family, and reads without a unique V-gene family were excluded. As a way to deal with suspected cross-contamination and a sequencing artifact, a later analysis dropped 500 to 700 nucleotide sequences that were highly shared and had low generation probability. In a later analysis, a clonal expansion index for each public chain was calculated from normalized within-repertoire ranks of inferred template counts. In a later analysis, generation probabilities were computed using a VDJ recombination model fitted to out-of-frame rearrangements, and the results were checked against IGoR. A later analysis scored TCR-TCR, TCR-HLA and TCR-CMV co-occurrence with hypergeometric tests, applying a repertoire-size bias correction to TCR pairs. In a later analysis, false discovery rates were estimated by permuting HLA or CMV assignments 20 times. In a later analysis, co-occurring TCRs were grouped with DBSCAN, and TCRdist sequence similarity was added when clustering was performed within HLA-allele-positive subsets. Repertoires with fewer than 30,000 or more than 120,000 public chains, plus five repertoires with anomalous nucleotide sharing, were excluded from co-occurrence clustering. TCRdb took this table from immuneACCESS and kept in-frame rearrangements with V and J called. Such tables lack part of the clones; where checked against another copy, unresolved V genes explain under half of the gap, and the rest is unexplained. V and J calls and clone size come straight from that table; D and trimming were deduced from the DNA. This sample is represented by some 60,000 clones; less than 85% of them were singletons. Approximately 5% of the sample is in the top ten clones.

Sequenced material: PBMCs. This TCR was sampled from a woman aged 30 to 39 in good health and CMV-seronegative. The rearranged chain carries TRBV5-6 and TRBJ1-5; too little of a D gene remains to name it. CDR3 sequence: CASSLEGGLGYNQPQHF. Here is the DNA: TGTGCCAGCAGCTTGGAAGGCGGTCTTGGATACAATCAGCCCCAGCATTTT. Reference TRBV5-6 and TRBJ1-5 genes cover what lies past the CDR3, so the full variable domain is DAGVTQSPTHLIKTRGQQVTLRCSPKSGHDTVSWYQQALGQGPQFIFQYYEEEERQRGNFPDRFSGHQFPNYSSELNVNALLLGDSALYLCASSLEGGLGYNQPQHFGDGTRLSIL.